The sequence of this TCR beta chain was determined in a study of early T cells in non-severe SARS-CoV-2 infection. TCRdb reprocessed the 5' RACE reads with MiXCR, giving one entry per CDR3 protein. The sample includes under 70,000 distinct CDR3 sequences, more than 13% of them seen just once. The receptor's source is an adult who was a healthcare worker with PCR-confirmed SARS-CoV-2 infection or an uninfected control (not recorded which). Specimen: whole blood, collected at baseline.

As DNA, the CDR3 is TGTGCCAGCAGCTACCTTAAGGGGGACAGGGGTGGTTACGAGCAGTACTTC. Protein product: CASSYLKGDRGGYEQYF. This chain joins TRBV11-2 and TRBJ2-7; the match to TRBD1 covers 10 bases. There are 17 residues in the CDR3. Germline CDR1 SGHAT, CDR2 FQNNGV. J lost 4 bases, V lost 4 bases, and 13 bases had no gene match. Filled out from reference TRBV11-2 and TRBJ2-7, the complete variable domain reads EAGVAQSPRYKIIEKRQSVAFWCNPISGHATLYWYQQILGQGPKLLIQFQNNGVVDDSQLPKDRFSAERLKGVDSTLKIQPAKLEDSAVYLCASSYLKGDRGGYEQYFGPGTRLTVT.